The 17 T cell receptor beta chains presented below share a single source sample, sequenced in a study of blood T cell repertoires in COVID-19. Generated by immunoSEQ multiplex PCR, the TCRdb table keeps only in-frame clones and is missing some. The sample shows approximately 240,000 clones, about 90% of them seen only once. Sequenced input: PBMCs or T cells enriched from blood (not recorded which). These receptors were obtained from a young woman with acute COVID-19.

The V gene is TRBV11-2, the J gene TRBJ2-3; the match to TRBD2 covers 7 bases. CDR1 is SGHAT, CDR2 FQNNGV, per germline. The CDR3 consists of 13 residues. V dropped 4 bases and J dropped 8; count of bases not matched to a gene: 6. In nucleotides, the CDR3 is TGTGCCAGCAGCTCCTTATCGGGGGGTACGCAGTATTTT. Encoded protein: CASSSLSGGTQYF.

The chain couples TRBV3-1 (or the pseudogene TRBV3-2) to TRBJ2-1; unclear D gene. Germline V gene data show CDR1 as LGHDT and CDR2 as YNNKEL (reference sequence). The CDR3 runs 13 residues. The V end lost 0 bases, the J end lost 8 bases, and 8 bases lay between the germline ends. For the CDR3, the DNA is TGTGCCAGCAGCCAAGACCCGAGGCATGAGCAGTTCTTC. Translating gives CASSQDPRHEQFF.

This clone was seen only once. The rearrangement uses TRBV7-3 and TRBJ2-1, with TRBD2 matching over 8 bases. Per germline, CDR1 SGHTA and CDR2 FQGTGA. This CDR3 comprises 15 residues. The ends lost 2 bases at V and 7 bases at J; junction bases unmatched: 7. The CDR3 spells CASSLYRGGRNEQFF. The CDR3 region has the DNA TGTGCCAGCAGCTTATATCGGGGCGGGAGGAATGAGCAGTTCTTC.

This chain links TRBV6-5 with TRBJ1-6, with D possibly TRBD1 on 5 matching bases. Germline CDR1 reads MNHEY; CDR2 reads SVGAGI. This CDR3 spans 16 amino acids. V lost 4 bases and J lost 8, with 18 bases in between. The CDR3 DNA follows: TGTGCCAGCAGTTCGTCGACAGCGCCTTCGGATTCACCCCTCCACTTT. This gives the protein CASSSSTAPSDSPLHF.

The chain couples TRBV24-1 to TRBJ1-2; D uncertain. Trimming took 5 bases from V and 7 from J, leaving 13 bases between them. Germline CDR1 reads KGHDR; CDR2 reads SFDVKD. The CDR3 spans 13 residues. This chain's CDR3 is CATSVPGSAGYTF. As DNA, the CDR3 is TGTGCCACCAGTGTCCCAGGTTCGGCTGGCTACACCTTC.

V usage is TRBV21-1 and J usage is TRBJ1-2; the D segment call TRBD1 is taken from the table without a DNA check. TRBV21-1 is labeled a pseudogene. The CDR3 runs 15 residues. The CDR3 DNA sequence: TGTGCCAGCAGCCTCCGGGACAGGGGCCCCTATGGCTACACCTTC. Encoded protein: CASSLRDRGPYGYTF.

This sequence joins TRBV28 and TRBJ1-2; possible D gene TRBD1, 5 bases. V was trimmed by 3 bases and J by 6 bases, leaving 14 bases between them. Germline assignment: CDR1 MDHEN and CDR2 SYDVKM. The CDR3 has 14 residues. The CDR3 spells CASSFGRGSNGYTF. DNA of the CDR3: TGTGCCAGCAGTTTCGGTCGGGGGTCGAATGGCTACACCTTC.

The chain has TRBV28 and TRBJ1-4; TRBD1 aligns across 9 bases. The V segment lost 4 bases and the J segment 8 bases; nucleotides outside the gene matches: 11. Germline lookup yields CDR1 MDHEN and CDR2 SYDVKM. The CDR3 loop spans 16 amino acids. CDR3 residues: CASSSRGGQGKEKLFF. The CDR3 coding sequence is TGTGCCAGCAGTTCGAGGGGGGGACAGGGTAAAGAAAAACTGTTTTTT.

This chain connects TRBV19 to TRBJ2-4; 13 bases match TRBD2. This CDR3 is 22 amino acids long. V shed 6 bases and J 3 bases; nucleotides not matched to a gene: 23. Germline V gene lookup returns CDR1 LNHDA and CDR2 SQIVND (reference sequence). The CDR3, as DNA: TGTGCCAGTAGCTCTAAGAGATCGGGACTAGCGGGACCCGAGGATGGCAAAAACATTCAGTACTTC. As protein: CASSSKRSGLAGPEDGKNIQYF.

The chain recombines TRBV30 with TRBJ1-6; 8 nucleotides align to TRBD1. V lost 5 bases and J lost 7; bases outside the gene matches: 7. The germline V gene encodes CDR1 GTSNPN and CDR2 SVGIG (reference sequence). The CDR3 has 14 residues. In nucleotides, the CDR3 is TGTGCCTGGGCTTTGGACAGGGAGAATTCACCCCTCCACTTT. Amino acids: CAWALDRENSPLHF.

A note on this clone: The same CDR3 is also encoded by other DNA sequences in this sample. J is TRBJ1-4 and V is TRBV12-3 or TRBV12-4; D possibly corresponds to TRBD1 (6 bases). This CDR3 has 12 residues. The V end lost 5 bases, the J end lost 8 bases, and 9 bases lay between the germline ends. The CDR3 loop reads CASSLRGEKLFF. CDR3 sequence (DNA): TGTGCCAGCAGTCTTAGGGGGGAAAAACTGTTTTTT.

V usage is TRBV28 and J usage is TRBJ2-3, with D unresolved. The CDR3 contains 12 residues. The V gene's germline CDR1 is MDHEN and CDR2 SYDVKM. V was clipped by 10 bases and J by 4 bases, with 12 bases between them. The CDR3 loop is CATLGSADTQYF. The CDR3 DNA reads as TGTGCCACCCTAGGTTCGGCAGATACGCAGTATTTT. The full variable domain, its missing parts supplied by reference TRBV28 and TRBJ2-3, is DVKVTQSSRYLVKRTGEKVFLECVQDMDHENMFWYRQDPGLGLRLIYFSYDVKMKEKGDIPEGYSVSREKKERFSLILESASTNQTSMYLCATLGSADTQYFGPGTRLTVL.

The gene calls are TRBV7-9 and TRBJ1-1; 9 bases match TRBD1. Germline CDR1 reads SEHNR; CDR2 reads FQNEAQ (reference sequence). V gave up 4 bases and J gave up 2 bases; unmatched junction bases: 17. The CDR3 totals 19 residues. In DNA form, the CDR3 reads TGTGCCAGCAGCTCGGATGGGACAGGGATGACCAGGGCTAACACTGAAGCTTTCTTT. It is translated as CASSSDGTGMTRANTEAFF.

The chain joins TRBV28 to TRBJ2-7, with a weak D call TRBD1 (6 bases). The V end lost 6 bases, the J end lost 4 bases, and 22 bases lay between the germline ends. The CDR3 totals 16 residues. Germline V gene sequence: CDR1 MDHEN, CDR2 SYDVKM. CDR3 sequence (DNA): TGTGCCAGCAGGGGAAGGACAGCCCGGGGCGTATACGAGCAGTACTTC. Translating it yields CASRGRTARGVYEQYF.

The chain has TRBV28 and TRBJ2-7; TRBD1 matches 9 bases. Per germline, CDR1 MDHEN and CDR2 SYDVKM. The trim removed 6 bases at V and 4 bases at J, leaving 7 bases unmatched. The CDR3 is made up of 14 amino acids. The CDR3 DNA is TGTGCCAGCAGCCAACAGGGGGCGAGATACGAGCAGTACTTC. Residues: CASSQQGARYEQYF.

The rearrangement uses TRBV19 and TRBJ1-5, with a tentative D call TRBD1 (5 bases). The CDR3 loop spans 17 amino acids. Germline V gene lookup returns CDR1 LNHDA and CDR2 SQIVND (reference sequence). V shed 3 bases and J shed 2 bases, with 17 bases lying between them. The CDR3 sequence is CASSIGRGGGGNQPQHF. CDR3 DNA sequence: TGTGCCAGTAGTATCGGAAGGGGCGGTGGGGGCAATCAGCCCCAGCATTTT.

This clone has a handful of counts. In DNA, the CDR3 is TGTGCCAGCAGTTACTTGGCGGGGGGTCAGCCCCAGCATTTT. Amino acid sequence: CASSYLAGGQPQHF. This rearrangement joins TRBV6-5 to TRBJ1-5; tentative D call: TRBD1 (5 bases). This CDR3 spans 14 amino acids. V lost 1 base and J 6 bases, leaving 10 bases between the germline ends. CDR1 and CDR2 from the germline V gene are MNHEY and SVGAGI.